This T cell receptor beta chain was identified during a study of T-cell reconstitution after alpha-beta-depleted transplantation in children. Points on this clonotype: A single base separates this from a much larger clone, so it may be a read error.

The library targeted TCRbeta and was prepared with unique molecular identifiers. From the PCR reads, TCRdb called clonotypes with MiXCR, one entry per CDR3 protein. The sample has about 640,000 distinct CDR3 sequences; about 15% are singletons. CDR3 size: 13 residues. CDR1 is DFQATT and CDR2 is SNEGSKA in the germline V gene (reference sequence). This sequence was found in a human donor who donated a stem cell graft to a child with acute myeloid leukemia. The sample in question was PBMCs from the stem cell graft donor, obtained from the stem cell graft. The chain combines TRBV20-1 with TRBJ2-7; D perhaps matches TRBD1 (6 bases). Here the CDR3 reads CSARTVGAYEHYF. CDR3 coding DNA: TGCAGTGCCCGAACGGTGGGGGCCTACGAGCATTACTTC.